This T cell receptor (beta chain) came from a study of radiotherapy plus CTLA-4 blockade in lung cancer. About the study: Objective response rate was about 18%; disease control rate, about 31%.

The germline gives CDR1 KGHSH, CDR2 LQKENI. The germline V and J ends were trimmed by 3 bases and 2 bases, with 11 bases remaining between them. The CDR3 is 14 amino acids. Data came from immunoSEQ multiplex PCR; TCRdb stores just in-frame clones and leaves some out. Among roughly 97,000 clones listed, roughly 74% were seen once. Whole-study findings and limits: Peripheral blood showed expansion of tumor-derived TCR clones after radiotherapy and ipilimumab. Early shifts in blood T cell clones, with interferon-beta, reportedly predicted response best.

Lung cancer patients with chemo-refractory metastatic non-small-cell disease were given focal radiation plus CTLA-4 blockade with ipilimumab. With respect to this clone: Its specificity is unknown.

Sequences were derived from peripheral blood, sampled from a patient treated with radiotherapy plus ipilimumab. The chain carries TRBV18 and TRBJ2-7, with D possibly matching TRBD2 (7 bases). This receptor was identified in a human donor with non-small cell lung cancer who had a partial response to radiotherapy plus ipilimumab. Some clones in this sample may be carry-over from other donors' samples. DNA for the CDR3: TGTGCCAGCTCACCGGGGGGGGACACCTACGAGCAGTACTTC. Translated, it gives CASSPGGDTYEQYF.